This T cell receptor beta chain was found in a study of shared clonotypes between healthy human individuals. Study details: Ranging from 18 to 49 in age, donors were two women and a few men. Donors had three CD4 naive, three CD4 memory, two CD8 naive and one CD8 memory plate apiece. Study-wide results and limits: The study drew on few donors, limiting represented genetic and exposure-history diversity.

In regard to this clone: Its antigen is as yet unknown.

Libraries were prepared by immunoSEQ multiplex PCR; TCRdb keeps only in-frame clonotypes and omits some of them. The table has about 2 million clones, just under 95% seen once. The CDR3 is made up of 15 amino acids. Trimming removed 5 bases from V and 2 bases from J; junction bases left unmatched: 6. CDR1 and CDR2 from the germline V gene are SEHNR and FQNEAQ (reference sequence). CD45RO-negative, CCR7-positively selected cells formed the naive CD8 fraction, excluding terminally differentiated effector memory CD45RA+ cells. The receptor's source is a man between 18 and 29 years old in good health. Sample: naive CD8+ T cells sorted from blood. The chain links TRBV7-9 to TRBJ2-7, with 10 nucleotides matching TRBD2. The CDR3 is CASSIGLAETYEQYF. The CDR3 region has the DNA TGTGCCAGCAGCATAGGACTAGCGGAGACCTACGAGCAGTACTTC.